The entry below gives a single TCR beta chain sequence along with its context. This clone was observed a single time. There is no known antigen for this receptor. No qualities accompany the bases; no much larger clone lies one base away. The data stem from a study of blood T cell repertoires in COVID-19 (dated by TCRdb to 2020 to 2022). For the wider study: Collaborator samples came from the United States, Italy and Spain and covered acute and convalescent phases of COVID-19. Subjects who had been exposed to COVID-19, were actively infected with it, or had recovered from it provided the deeply sampled blood TCRbeta repertoires that made up the dataset. Sample metadata almost always included a de-identified subject ID, COVID-19 status, age in years and sex. The prospective study material was composed of cDNA or gDNA derived from T cells, B-cell-depleted T cells, or PBMCs. Where HLA class I and class II types were available, the types were taken from metadata supplied by the sample provider, not from assay-based typing. The repertoires were made available in a free public database intended to serve as a resource for research on the immune response to SARS-CoV-2. Samples were obtained from the ongoing ImmuneRACE study (first 160 participants) and from 1,254 subjects provided by 6 global collaborators. Broad study findings and their caveats: How much clinical and demographic metadata was included differed by source and by participant, and the metadata was provided uncurated.

Participants in the prospective study were aged roughly 18 to 89 years, lived in about two dozen United States geographic areas, and enrolled through a virtual design. In the prospective study, participants were assigned to cohorts based on the clinical history participants reported in a screening survey and a study questionnaire. ImmuneRACE Cohort 3 recovered participants were defined by two consecutive negative NP/OP PCR tests, healthcare professional clearance, or symptom resolution. In the prospective study, mobile phlebotomists collected whole blood, serum and a nasopharyngeal or oropharyngeal swab from each participant. Participants in the prospective study had the option to provide additional blood draws and questionnaires over an approximately two-month period. Prospective study blood samples were shipped either frozen or at room temperature before DNA extraction. CDR1 is given as MNHEY and CDR2 as SVGAGI, both from the germline V gene. From the cysteine through the phenylalanine, the CDR3 covers 14 amino acids. The only DNA kept is the CDR3, 42 bases in frame from the first base. Trimmed from V: 6 bases; trimmed from J: 11 bases; junction bases lacking a gene match: 14.

The immunoSEQ Assay, a bias-controlled multiplex PCR, was used to amplify TCRbeta CDR3 regions from genomic DNA. On the study's bioinformatics: Nucleated cell counts per sample were estimated from amplification of reference gene primers within the assay. To quantify the absolute abundance of each unique TCRbeta CDR3 rearrangement, sequence reads were collapsed and filtered. For each sample, productive Simpson clonality was calculated as the square root of Simpson's diversity index across productive rearrangements. TCRdb's version of the immuneACCESS table is confined to in-frame rearrangements and falls short of the full clone set. An unresolved V gene accounts for under half of the shortfall where checked; the remainder is of unknown origin. The V and J calls and clone size are taken from that table; D and trimming were inferred from the DNA. In this sample the table shows 300,000 or so clones, 75% to 95% of which occur a single time. The ten largest clones take up more than 0.95% of the sample.

This chain is built from TRBV6-5 and TRBJ2-7; 9 bases in between match TRBD1. Material for sequencing was PBMCs or T cells enriched from blood (not recorded which). This sequence was found in a woman aged 30 to 39 who had recovered from COVID-19. The CDR3 region has the sequence CASRRAEQGAGEYF. The bases are TGTGCCAGCAGACGGGCCGAACAGGGGGCGGGGGAGTACTTC.